These 13 T cell receptor beta chains share one sample of origin, sequenced in a study of blood T cell repertoires in COVID-19. Libraries were prepared by immunoSEQ multiplex PCR; TCRdb keeps only in-frame clonotypes and omits some of them. The profile covers hundreds of thousands of clones, with roughly 87% appearing a single time and roughly 3% taken by the ten largest. Specimen: peripheral blood. The receptors here all came from a young man with active or convalescent COVID-19.

V usage is TRBV27 and J usage is TRBJ1-1; D is perhaps TRBD1 (5 bases). The CDR3 is made up of 17 amino acids. Looked up from germline, CDR1 is MNHEY and CDR2 is SMNVEV (reference sequence). V was shortened by 1 base and J by 1 base, with 16 bases between the two germline ends. The CDR3 sequence is CASSLFGGRGWNTEAFF. The CDR3 coding sequence is TGTGCCAGCAGTTTATTCGGGGGAAGGGGATGGAACACTGAAGCTTTCTTT.

Worth noting for this clone: The same CDR3 arises from other DNA sequences in this sample as well. The chain is built from TRBV19 and TRBJ1-2; D is possibly TRBD1 (6 bases). The germline gives CDR1 LNHDA, CDR2 SQIVND (reference sequence). The length of the CDR3 is 15 residues. Trimming took off 3 bases at V and 2 bases at J, with 13 bases between the two ends. CDR3 in amino acids: CASSIFGTPNYGYTF. For the CDR3, the DNA is TGTGCCAGTAGTATTTTTGGGACACCGAACTATGGCTACACCTTC.

The chain carries TRBV5-1 and TRBJ1-4, with 7 bases aligning to TRBD1. CDR1 and CDR2 from the germline V gene are SGHRS and YFSETQ. The CDR3 loop spans 16 amino acids. The V segment lost 4 bases and the J segment 7 bases; nucleotides outside the gene matches: 13. The CDR3 nucleotides are TGCGCCAGCAGCAAACAGGGGCTCCTCGGGGGTGAAAAACTGTTTTTT. It translates to CASSKQGLLGGEKLFF.

The gene calls are TRBV29-1 and TRBJ2-7; D is perhaps TRBD2 (5 bases). The germline V and J ends were trimmed by 6 bases and 1 base, with 10 bases remaining between them. The CDR3 loop spans 12 amino acids. CDR1 SQVTM and CDR2 ANQGSEA come from the germline V gene. The CDR3 bases are TGCAGCGTGCCCGGGAATTCCTACGAGCAGTACTTC. Translating it yields CSVPGNSYEQYF.

Here the CDR3 reads CASRKGTFTNTGELFF. As DNA, the CDR3 is TGCGCCAGCAGAAAGGGGACATTTACGAACACCGGGGAGCTGTTTTTT. The chain employs TRBV10-2 and TRBJ2-2; D possibly corresponds to TRBD1 (6 bases). Trimming left V 6 bases short and J 0 bases short, with 14 bases between. Germline V gene sequence: CDR1 WSHSY, CDR2 SAAADI. The CDR3 loop spans 16 amino acids.

The chain recombines TRBV19 with TRBJ2-1, with D perhaps TRBD1 (6 bases). V was trimmed by 4 bases and J by 0 bases, leaving 13 bases between them. The CDR3 has 16 residues. The germline V gene has CDR1 LNHDA and CDR2 SQIVND (reference sequence). CDR3 in amino acids: CASSTRQVSSYNEQFF. The CDR3 nucleotides are TGTGCCAGTAGTACCCGACAGGTTAGCTCCTACAATGAGCAGTTCTTC.

The chain couples TRBV7-9 to TRBJ2-2, with D perhaps TRBD2 (6 bases). CDR3 length: 16 amino acids. The germline CDR1 and CDR2 sequences are SEHNR and FQNEAQ (reference sequence). Trimming removed 5 bases from V and 2 bases from J, with 15 bases in between. The CDR3 bases are TGTGCCAGCAGCCCTACCCCGGGAGTAAACACCGGGGAGCTGTTTTTT. Its translation is CASSPTPGVNTGELFF.

V gene TRBV5-4 combines with J gene TRBJ2-2, with 7 bases aligning to TRBD1. The junction had 13 bases not matched to a gene; V was cut back by 6 bases and J by 2 bases. This CDR3 has 17 residues. Germline-derived CDR1 and CDR2 are SGHNT and YYREEE (reference sequence). CDR3 region: CASKRNRGGVNTGELFF. In DNA form, the CDR3 reads TGTGCCAGCAAGCGTAACAGGGGCGGTGTCAACACCGGGGAGCTGTTTTTT.

The chain links TRBV27 to TRBJ1-5; 8 nucleotides match TRBD1. The CDR3 runs to 16 residues. Trimming took 5 bases from V and 1 from J; bases not matched to a gene: 7. Germline V CDR1 and CDR2: MNHEY, SMNVEV (reference sequence). CDR3 in amino acids: CASSTRQGRSNQPQHF. CDR3 bases: TGTGCCAGCAGTACCCGACAGGGGAGAAGCAATCAGCCCCAGCATTTT.

The chain carries TRBV10-3 and TRBJ1-2, with D maybe TRBD1 (6 bases). Germline lookup yields CDR1 ENHRY and CDR2 SYGVKD. Trimming removed 0 bases from V and 6 bases from J, with 14 bases in between. This CDR3 has 15 residues. In DNA, the CDR3 is TGTGCCATCAGTGAGTCGAAAACAGGGCGGGATGGCTACACCTTC. Translated, it gives CAISESKTGRDGYTF.

The J gene is TRBJ1-2, the V gene TRBV7-2; the D gene is possibly TRBD1 (5 bases). Trimming shortened V by 3 bases and J by 8 bases, and 16 bases separated the two germline ends. Germline V gives CDR1 SGHTA, CDR2 FQGNSA. This CDR3 is built from 14 residues. The CDR3 sequence: CASSFVQGGKGYTF. The CDR3, as DNA: TGTGCCAGCAGCTTCGTTCAGGGAGGGAAGGGCTACACCTTC.

The rearrangement joins TRBV7-2 to TRBJ1-1, with 9 bases fitting TRBD1. V was pared by 4 bases and J by 10 bases, with 10 bases of the junction left unmatched. CDR1 SGHTA and CDR2 FQGNSA come from the germline V gene. This CDR3 contains 14 residues. CDR3 sequence reads: CASSSRGDRVGAFF. The CDR3 DNA reads as TGTGCCAGCAGCTCTCGGGGGGACAGGGTGGGAGCTTTCTTT.

The chain has TRBV6-6 and TRBJ2-7, with D possibly TRBD1 on 5 matching bases. CDR3 length: 14 amino acids. The germline V and J ends were trimmed by 7 bases and 0 bases, with 13 bases remaining between them. From germline, CDR1 is MNHNY and CDR2 SVGAGI (reference sequence). CDR3 sequence: CASTLGLTSYEQYF. For the CDR3, the DNA is TGTGCCAGCACCTTGGGGCTAACCTCCTACGAGCAGTACTTC.